Following are 25 T cell receptor beta chains from one sample sequenced in a study of blood T cell repertoires in COVID-19. Using immunoSEQ multiplex PCR, the repertoire was profiled, and TCRdb retains in-frame clones only, with some absent. The repertoire includes under 100,000 clones, around 87% of them detected once, and about 15% sits in the top ten. The sequencing input was peripheral blood. These receptors originate from a human donor in a cohort sampled during active COVID-19.

The gene calls are TRBV12-2 and TRBJ2-3; TRBD2 reflects the table's D call only, with no check against the DNA. TRBV12-2 is recorded as a pseudogene. The CDR3 is made up of 21 amino acids. The CDR3 DNA follows: TGTGCAAGTCGCCGAGGGGGACTAGCGGGGTTCCTCTTGACTAGCACAGATACGCAGTATTTT. It yields the protein CASRRGGLAGFLLTSTDTQYF.

A word on this clone: The same CDR3 arises from other DNA sequences in this sample as well. This sequence joins TRBV7-9 and TRBJ1-5; D is uncertain. The CDR3 runs to 14 residues. V shed 1 base and J shed 2 bases, with 6 bases lying between them. CDR1 and CDR2 (germline): SEHNR, FQNEAQ (reference sequence). DNA for the CDR3: TGTGCCAGCAGCTTAGTGGGCGGCAATCAGCCCCAGCATTTT. Translation gives CASSLVGGNQPQHF.

This clone was found once. This chain uses TRBV5-5 with TRBJ2-5, with TRBD1 identical over 10 bases. CDR3 length: 15 residues. Trimming at V came to 4 bases and at J to 5 bases, leaving 8 bases not matched to a gene. Germline assignment: CDR1 SGHKS and CDR2 YYEKEE (reference sequence). As DNA, the CDR3 is TGTGCCAGCAGCCTAGGGACAGGGGTCCTGGAGACCCAGTACTTC. This gives the protein CASSLGTGVLETQYF.

The chain carries TRBV10-3 and TRBJ1-2; 7 bases map to TRBD1. The junction had 9 bases not matched to a gene; V was cut back by 5 bases and J by 6 bases. CDR1 ENHRY and CDR2 SYGVKD come from the germline V gene. CDR3 length: 14 residues. As DNA, the CDR3 is TGTGCCATCAGTCCCGAGACAGGGTACAATGGCTACACCTTC. Encoded protein: CAISPETGYNGYTF.

As to this clone: A junction end diverges from the germline sequence, so it may reflect a read error. This chain links TRBV15 with TRBJ1-2; D possibly corresponds to TRBD1 (5 bases). The CDR3 runs to 18 residues. Germline values: CDR1 LNHNV, CDR2 YYDKDF (reference sequence). CDR3 loop: CATRRETILGPFNYGYTF. The CDR3 region has the DNA TGTGCCACCAGGAGAGAAACAATATTGGGGCCTTTTAACTATGGCTACACCTTC.

J is TRBJ2-4 and V is TRBV7-2, with 8 bases aligning to TRBD1. The germline gives CDR1 SGHTA, CDR2 FQGNSA. The V gene end was trimmed by 3 bases and the J gene end by 5 bases; junction bases not matched to a gene: 12. The CDR3 sequence is 17 residues long. Written as DNA, the CDR3 is TGTGCCAGCAGCTTCGGGACAGGTGGCAGTGAACAAAACATTCAGTACTTC. It codes for CASSFGTGGSEQNIQYF.

This chain joins TRBV2 and TRBJ1-1; TRBD1 aligns across 7 bases. This CDR3 has 12 residues. Germline V lookup: CDR1 SNHLY, CDR2 FYNNEI. Trimming removed 10 bases from V and 2 bases from J; junction bases left unmatched: 4. The CDR3 here is CATGTANTEAFF. The DNA for the CDR3 is TGTGCCACGGGGACAGCTAACACTGAAGCTTTCTTT.

This clone was detected only a few times. The rearrangement links TRBV30 to TRBJ2-7; 7 bases map to TRBD1. This CDR3 contains 12 residues. With 8 bases clipped from V and 3 bases from J, the junction kept 7 bases outside the gene matches. Germline V gene sequence: CDR1 GTSNPN, CDR2 SVGIG (reference sequence). The DNA for the CDR3 is TGTGCCGTCCGACAGGGAAACTACGAGCAGTACTTC. As protein: CAVRQGNYEQYF.

J is TRBJ1-2 and V is TRBV28, with 8 bases aligning to TRBD1. The CDR3 is made up of 14 amino acids. J gave up 3 bases and V 5 bases, and 5 bases lay outside the gene matches. Germline V CDR1 and CDR2: MDHEN, SYDVKM. The CDR3 reads CASSPLTGDYGYTF. As DNA, the CDR3 is TGTGCCAGCAGTCCGCTGACAGGGGACTATGGCTACACCTTC.

V usage is TRBV5-1 and J usage is TRBJ1-5; D unclear. The CDR3 is made up of 13 amino acids. V lost 1 base and J 3 bases, leaving 5 bases between the germline ends. CDR1 is SGHRS, CDR2 YFSETQ, per germline. Written as DNA, the CDR3 is TGCGCCAGCAGCTTGTCCTTCAATCAGCCCCAGCATTTT. Protein product: CASSLSFNQPQHF.

Note on this clone: One end of the junction fails to match germline, which may point to a read error. This chain joins TRBV13 and TRBJ2-7; 8 nucleotides agree with TRBD1. CDR1 is PRHDT, CDR2 FYEKMQ, per germline (reference sequence). The CDR3 is 13 residues long. CDR3 nucleotides: TGTGCCACCAAGACAGGGGCCTCCGACGAGCAGTACTTC. It specifies CATKTGASDEQYF.

DNA of the CDR3: TGTGCCAGCAGTTTGGGGGGGAGGCCCCAGCATTTT. It translates to CASSLGGRPQHF. The chain uses TRBV12-3 or TRBV12-4 and TRBJ1-5; weak D call: TRBD1 (5 bases). The ends were cut back, 3 bases at V and 9 bases at J, with 9 bases in the middle. The CDR3 is made up of 12 amino acids.

The V and J genes are TRBV30 and TRBJ1-6, with unresolved D. The CDR3 covers 15 residues. Germline values: CDR1 GTSNPN, CDR2 SVGIG (reference sequence). The V end was cut by 3 bases, the J end by 0 bases, with 9 bases between. CDR3 sequence (DNA): TGTGCCTGGAGGCGGGTTAGCTCCTATAATTCACCCCTCCACTTT. Encoded protein: CAWRRVSSYNSPLHF.

The CDR3: CASSLVIRDKYF. Written as DNA, the CDR3 is TGTGCCAGCAGCTTAGTCATCCGGGACAAGTACTTC. V gene TRBV11-2 combines with J gene TRBJ2-7; TRBD1 might be the D (6 bases). V lost 1 base to trimming and J lost 11 bases, with 12 bases between them. The CDR3 is 12 amino acids. In germline, CDR1 is SGHAT, CDR2 FQNNGV.

The chain carries TRBV7-9 and TRBJ2-1, with 10 bases fitting TRBD1. With V trimmed by 5 bases and J by 4 bases, 5 bases remained unmatched. This CDR3 contains 15 residues. Germline V lookup: CDR1 SEHNR, CDR2 FQNEAQ (reference sequence). CDR3 bases: TGTGCCAGCAGCCTACCGGGACAGGGGTACAATGAGCAGTTCTTC. Protein: CASSLPGQGYNEQFF.

This clone has just a few counts. The chain combines TRBV6-5 with TRBJ1-2; 8 bases are a match to TRBD1. V was clipped by 9 bases and J by 0 bases; unmatched bases: 3. The CDR3 runs 13 residues. CDR1 MNHEY and CDR2 SVGAGI come from the germline V gene. The CDR3 DNA reads TGTGCCAGTCAGGGGGCCACTAACTATGGCTACACCTTC. This codes for CASQGATNYGYTF.

The V and J genes are TRBV10-3 and TRBJ1-3; D is possibly TRBD1 (5 bases). The ends were cut back, 0 bases at V and 0 bases at J, with 12 bases in the middle. The germline gives CDR1 ENHRY, CDR2 SYGVKD. CDR3 length: 17 residues. CDR3: CAISESIRTLSGNTIYF. The CDR3 DNA follows: TGTGCCATCAGTGAGTCGATCAGGACACTCTCTGGAAACACCATATATTTT.

CDR3 amino acids: CASSVSGTSYEQYF. In DNA, the CDR3 is TGTGCCAGCAGCGTATCTGGTACCAGCTACGAGCAGTACTTC. The chain links TRBV9 to TRBJ2-7; D gene unclear. Between the trimmed V and J ends, which lost 1 base and 3 bases, there was a span of 11 bases. This CDR3 has 14 residues. Germline V gene sequence: CDR1 SGDLS, CDR2 YYNGEE.

This clone has a handful of counts. The chain couples TRBV2 to TRBJ1-5; weak D call: TRBD1 (5 bases). V lost 8 bases, J lost 4 bases, and 21 bases lay in between. Germline V gives CDR1 SNHLY, CDR2 FYNNEI. The CDR3 totals 16 residues. CDR3 amino acids: CASREGGPGGNQPQHF. CDR3 in DNA: TGTGCCAGCCGAGAGGGTGGACCCGGGGGTAATCAGCCCCAGCATTTT.

V usage is TRBV4-3 and J usage is TRBJ2-1; 9 nucleotides agree with TRBD2. CDR3 size: 19 residues. Per the germline V gene, CDR1 is LGHNA and CDR2 is YSLEER. Unmatched junction bases numbered 14, after V lost 1 base and J lost 4 bases. CDR3 region: CASSQGLIATSGTYNEQFF. The DNA of the CDR3 is TGCGCCAGCAGCCAAGGGCTCATTGCGACTAGCGGTACGTACAATGAGCAGTTCTTC.

The chain couples TRBV4-3 to TRBJ1-5; D perhaps matches TRBD1 (6 bases). Between the trimmed V and J ends, which lost 2 bases and 7 bases, there was a span of 18 bases. Germline CDR1 LGHNA, CDR2 YSLEER. This CDR3 has 16 amino acids. CDR3 residues: CASSQLAGDSLQPQHF. As DNA, the CDR3 is TGCGCCAGCAGCCAACTTGCAGGGGATTCTCTACAGCCCCAGCATTTT.

The chain recombines TRBV5-4 with TRBJ2-5; 7 bases map to TRBD2. CDR1 is SGHNT and CDR2 is YYREEE in the germline V gene (reference sequence). The V gene end was trimmed by 6 bases and the J gene end by 0 bases; junction bases not matched to a gene: 14. CDR3 length: 17 residues. CDR3 in amino acids: CASTGGGRGSNQETQYF. The CDR3 bases are TGTGCCAGCACCGGGGGAGGGAGGGGTTCGAACCAAGAGACCCAGTACTTC.

The chain employs TRBV5-5 and TRBJ1-1; D ambiguous. This CDR3 region has 12 residues. V was cut by 4 bases and J by 7 bases, with 11 bases left in between. Germline values: CDR1 SGHKS, CDR2 YYEKEE (reference sequence). The CDR3 DNA reads as TGTGCCAGCAGCAGAAGAGGAAATGAAGCTTTCTTT. Translating it yields CASSRRGNEAFF.

The chain is built from TRBV7-2 and TRBJ2-7; 7 bases are a match to TRBD1. The germline CDR1 and CDR2 sequences are SGHTA and FQGNSA. There are 13 residues in the CDR3. J was trimmed by 0 bases and V by 4 bases; bases with no gene match: 0. The CDR3 reads CASSWDSSYEQYF. The CDR3, as DNA: TGTGCCAGCAGCTGGGACAGCTCCTACGAGCAGTACTTC.

V usage is TRBV7-9 and J usage is TRBJ1-5, with a weak D call TRBD1 (6 bases). The germline gives CDR1 SEHNR, CDR2 FQNEAQ (reference sequence). Trimming left V 2 bases short and J 4 bases short, with 18 bases between. The CDR3 covers 17 residues. CDR3 sequence: CASSLSVAGQGNQPQHF. CDR3 nucleotide sequence: TGTGCCAGCAGCTTATCGGTGGCAGGCCAGGGGAATCAGCCCCAGCATTTT.